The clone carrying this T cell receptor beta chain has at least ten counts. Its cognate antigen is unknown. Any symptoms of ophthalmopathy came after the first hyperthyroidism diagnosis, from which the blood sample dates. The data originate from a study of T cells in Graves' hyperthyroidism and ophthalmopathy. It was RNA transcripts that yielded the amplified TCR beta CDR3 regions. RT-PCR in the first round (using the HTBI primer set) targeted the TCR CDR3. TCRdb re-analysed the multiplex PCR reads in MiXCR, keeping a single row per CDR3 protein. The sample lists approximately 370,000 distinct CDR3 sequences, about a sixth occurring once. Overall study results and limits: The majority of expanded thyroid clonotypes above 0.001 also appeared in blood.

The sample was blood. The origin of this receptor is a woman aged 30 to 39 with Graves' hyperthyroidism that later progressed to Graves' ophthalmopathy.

CDR3 region: CASRAQGWGNTIYF. The CDR3 DNA reads TGTGCCAGCAGGGCACAGGGGTGGGGAAACACCATATATTTT. The chain employs TRBV28 and TRBJ1-3; TRBD1 matches at 7 bases. V trimming: 6 bases; J trimming: 4 bases; junction bases outside the gene matches: 6. CDR3 length: 14 amino acids. From germline, CDR1 is MDHEN and CDR2 SYDVKM.